The present TCR beta chain was sequenced within a study of OX40 agonist ivuxolimab in advanced cancers. Study-wide results and limits: More expanded clones were seen, on average, in CD8+ T cells than in CD4+. Circulating CD4+ and CD8+ T cells showed clonal expansion by week 6 at 0.1 to 3.0 mg/kg.

The repertoire was sequenced with immunoSEQ multiplex PCR; TCRdb's copy has only in-frame clones and lacks some. The sample records 37,000 or so clones, roughly 84% being singletons. As regards this clone: Its antigen is undetermined.

Autoimmune disease history or systemic immunosuppression disqualified patients. Peripheral blood came from all dose cohorts at three timepoints. The sequence was collected from an adult with an advanced solid tumor such as melanoma, head and neck, liver or kidney cancer. Material: CD4+ or CD8+ T cells sorted from blood, obtained in a trial of the OX40 agonist ivuxolimab.

The CDR3: CASSESDSTNEKLFF. CDR3 DNA: TGCGCCAGCAGCGAATCAGATTCAACTAATGAAAAACTGTTTTTT. The rearrangement links TRBV5-1 to TRBJ1-4; D not certain. Trimming took off 4 bases at V and 0 bases at J, with 10 bases between the two ends. This CDR3 region has 15 residues. CDR1 is SGHRS, CDR2 YFSETQ, per germline.